A single sample is the source of the 3 T cell receptor beta chains below, sequenced in a study of T cells in Graves' hyperthyroidism and ophthalmopathy (dated by TCRdb to the late 2010s). The library was generated by multiplex PCR. This sample was sequenced with an Illumina HiSeq 2000. The TCR beta CDR3 regions were amplified from the RNA transcripts. The TCR CDR3 was subjected to a first round of RT-PCR using the HTBI primer set and the Qiagen OneStep RT-PCR kit. TCRdb applied fastp at Q25 and MiXCR to the public reads, then kept only in-frame beta chains. Entries that share a CDR3 protein sequence are merged under the most common genes and DNA. The sample data list approximately 640,000 distinct CDR3 sequences, and 16% of these were observed just once. The ten biggest clones cover approximately 3.8% of the sample. The sequenced sample was blood. The receptors stem from a woman aged 25 to 39 with Graves' hyperthyroidism.

V usage is TRBV30 and J usage is TRBJ1-5, with D maybe TRBD1 (5 bases). V lost 4 bases and J 2 bases, leaving 9 bases between the germline ends. There are 13 residues in the CDR3. Germline lookup yields CDR1 GTSNPN and CDR2 SVGIG (reference sequence). CDR3 DNA sequence: TGTGCCTGGAATCAGGGCGGCAATCAGCCCCAGCATTTT. Encoded protein: CAWNQGGNQPQHF.

This sequence joins TRBV7-2 and TRBJ2-6; D possibly corresponds to TRBD1 (6 bases). The CDR3 runs to 18 residues. Germline V gene sequence: CDR1 SGHTA, CDR2 FQGNSA. With 5 bases removed from V and 0 bases from J, the gap between germline ends came to 17 bases. The CDR3 DNA sequence: TGTGCCAGCAGCCCGACAGGTGGGGCTCTCTCTGGGGCCAACGTCCTGACTTTC. Protein: CASSPTGGALSGANVLTF.

This clonotype was observed many times. The CDR3 sequence is CASRTSGFTDTQYF. CDR3 nucleotides: TGTGCCAGCAGAACTAGCGGTTTCACAGATACGCAGTATTTT. The chain carries TRBV12-3 or TRBV12-4 and TRBJ2-3; TRBD2 aligns across 8 bases. J lost 2 bases, V lost 6 bases, and 4 bases had no gene match. The CDR3 has 14 residues.